This T cell receptor (beta chain) comes out of a study of OX40 agonist ivuxolimab in advanced cancers. Turning to the study itself: Those treated in dose escalation had hepatocellular carcinoma, melanoma, renal cell cancer or head and neck cancer. Among those treated, three patients had partial responses, one with hepatocellular carcinoma and two with cutaneous melanoma. Study-wide points: In the expanded peripheral T cells, antigen specificity was never determined. At doses 0.1 to 3.0 mg/kg, CD4+ and CD8+ clones expanded.

Data came from immunoSEQ multiplex PCR; TCRdb stores just in-frame clones and leaves some out. The sample holds about 70,000 clones; more than 75% are singletons and the top ten take 6.9%. The CDR3 has 13 amino acids. The germline CDR1 and CDR2 sequences are SQVTM and ANQGSEA. The junction had 2 bases not matched to a gene; V was cut back by 3 bases and J by 2 bases. In the case of this clone: Its antigen is undetermined.

The chain has TRBV29-1 and TRBJ1-2, with 8 bases identical to TRBD1. The origin of this receptor is an adult with an advanced solid tumor such as melanoma, head and neck, liver or kidney cancer. The sequences come from CD4+ or CD8+ T cells sorted from blood, collected in a trial of the OX40 agonist ivuxolimab. In DNA form, the CDR3 reads TGCAGCGTTGATAACAGGGGGAACTATGGCTACACCTTC. Translated, it gives CSVDNRGNYGYTF.